A single sample is the source of the 26 T cell receptor beta chains below, sequenced in a study of blood T cells in healthy people across ages. PCR was performed a second time for about 7 to 11 cycles using a sample-barcoded 5' primer and a J-beta primer mix. TCRdb recomputed calls from the 5' RACE reads with MiXCR, one row per CDR3 protein. The sample lists about a million distinct CDR3 sequences, more than 30% occurring once. What was sequenced was blood. The receptor source for this set is a man younger than 30 in good health.

This clonotype was seen more than once but under ten times. The chain carries TRBV28 and TRBJ2-5; D unresolved. The CDR3 extends over 18 amino acids. The V and J ends lost 4 bases and 4 bases respectively, with 25 bases between them. Germline loops: CDR1 MDHEN, CDR2 SYDVKM. CDR3 sequence: CASSSRSLPLGVTETQYF. The CDR3 bases are TGTGCCAGCAGTTCTCGTTCTTTACCCCTTGGGGTTACAGAGACCCAGTACTTC. The full variable domain, completed using reference TRBV28 and TRBJ2-5, is DVKVTQSSRYLVKRTGEKVFLECVQDMDHENMFWYRQDPGLGLRLIYFSYDVKMKEKGDIPEGYSVSREKKERFSLILESASTNQTSMYLCASSSRSLPLGVTETQYFGPGTRLLVL.

This chain uses TRBV12-3 or TRBV12-4 with TRBJ1-1, with D hard to call. The germline V and J ends were trimmed by 5 bases and 1 base, with 8 bases remaining between them. The CDR3 has 13 residues. CDR3 protein: CASSENRNTEAFF. In nucleotides, the CDR3 is TGTGCCAGCAGTGAAAACAGGAACACTGAAGCTTTCTTT.

The sample holds a few counts of this clonotype. The rearrangement joins TRBV20-1 to TRBJ2-1; 8 bases agree with TRBD2. Germline V gene lookup returns CDR1 DFQATT and CDR2 SNEGSKA (reference sequence). This CDR3 region has 13 residues. The V gene end was trimmed by 3 bases and the J gene end by 11 bases; junction bases not matched to a gene: 9. CDR3 sequence: CSARVAGGAKQFF. The CDR3 nucleotides read TGCAGTGCTAGGGTAGCCGGGGGGGCCAAGCAGTTCTTC.

Details on this clonotype: Compared with germline, one end of the junction differs, possibly owing to a read error. The V and J genes are TRBV5-1 and TRBJ2-7, with D maybe TRBD2 (5 bases). The CDR3 sequence is 11 residues long. Germline V gene lookup returns CDR1 SGHRS and CDR2 YFSETQ. CDR3 residues: CTSSEEDKQYF. In nucleotides, the CDR3 is TGCACCAGCAGCGAGGAGGATAAGCAGTACTTC.

As to this clonotype: This may be a read error, as it is one base from a much larger clone. The chain is built from TRBV12-3 or TRBV12-4 and TRBJ2-3, with 10 nucleotides matching TRBD2. The CDR3 runs to 16 residues. The ends lost 4 bases at V and 3 bases at J; junction bases unmatched: 7. CDR3 coding DNA: TGTGCCAGCAGTTGGCGAACTAGCGGGACGACAGATACGCAGTATTTT. As protein: CASSWRTSGTTDTQYF.

V is TRBV9 and J is TRBJ1-2; possible D gene TRBD1, 6 bases. Looked up from germline, CDR1 is SGDLS and CDR2 is YYNGEE. V gave up 0 bases and J gave up 4 bases, with 13 bases separating them. This CDR3 comprises 15 residues. The CDR3 sequence: CASSVERGAIYGYTF. CDR3 sequence (DNA): TGTGCCAGCAGCGTAGAACGGGGGGCGATCTATGGCTACACCTTC.

This chain joins TRBV7-2 and TRBJ1-3; TRBD1 is a possible D gene (5 bases). The length of the CDR3 is 15 residues. V was clipped by 5 bases and J by 5 bases, with 16 bases between them. Germline V gene sequence: CDR1 SGHTA, CDR2 FQGNSA. As DNA, the CDR3 is TGTGCCAGCAGCCTTACCAGGGAATTGAGAAACACCATATATTTT. Its translation: CASSLTRELRNTIYF.

The chain carries TRBV5-1 and TRBJ2-3, with TRBD2 identical over 7 bases. The CDR3 is 13 amino acids. The junction had 8 bases not matched to a gene; V was cut back by 5 bases and J by 8 bases. CDR1 is SGHRS and CDR2 is YFSETQ in the germline V gene. The CDR3 is CASSPEPGGTQYF. CDR3 in DNA: TGCGCCAGCAGTCCTGAACCGGGAGGTACGCAGTATTTT.

The chain recombines TRBV18 with TRBJ2-3; D gene unclear. Germline-derived CDR1 and CDR2 are KGHSH and LQKENI. The CDR3 is 14 amino acids. Trimming removed 2 bases at V and 5 bases at J, with 11 bases between. DNA of the CDR3: TGTGCCAGCTCACCAAGGCAGGTGGAAGATACGCAGTATTTT. It encodes CASSPRQVEDTQYF.

This sequence joins TRBV20-1 and TRBJ2-5; no clear D gene. There are 13 residues in the CDR3. V was shortened by 1 base and J by 1 base, with 7 bases between the two germline ends. Per germline, CDR1 DFQATT and CDR2 SNEGSKA (reference sequence). The CDR3 is CSARVSFQETQYF. The CDR3, as DNA: TGCAGTGCTAGAGTTTCTTTCCAAGAGACCCAGTACTTC.

Only a few counts were recorded for this clonotype. The rearrangement links TRBV5-6 to TRBJ2-3; D call uncertain. The V gene's germline CDR1 is SGHDT and CDR2 YYEEEE. With 2 bases removed from V and 3 bases from J, the gap between germline ends came to 10 bases. The CDR3 extends over 14 amino acids. The CDR3 bases are TGTGCCAGCAGCTTCTCCCCCGAGACAGATACGCAGTATTTT. Protein product: CASSFSPETDTQYF.

The chain couples TRBV13 to TRBJ2-3; 7 nucleotides line up with TRBD1. With 6 bases clipped from V and 4 bases from J, the junction kept 10 bases outside the gene matches. In germline, CDR1 is PRHDT, CDR2 FYEKMQ (reference sequence). The CDR3 runs to 15 residues. The CDR3 sequence: CASSQGTAAPDTQYF. The CDR3 DNA follows: TGTGCCAGCAGTCAAGGGACAGCCGCCCCAGATACGCAGTATTTT.

The sample holds a few counts of this clonotype. V and J are TRBV25-1 and TRBJ1-1; TRBD1 might be the D (6 bases). The germline CDR1 and CDR2 sequences are MGHDK and SYGVNS. This CDR3 has 16 residues. V gave up 3 bases and J gave up 0 bases, with 14 bases separating them. The CDR3 DNA reads as TGTGCCAGCAGTGATCCCCGGACAGAAATGAACACTGAAGCTTTCTTT. It encodes CASSDPRTEMNTEAFF.

V is TRBV29-1 and J is TRBJ1-2; weak D call: TRBD1 (5 bases). This CDR3 spans 15 amino acids. Trimming took off 1 base at V and 3 bases at J, with 15 bases between the two ends. Germline CDR1 is SQVTM and CDR2 is ANQGSEA. The CDR3 is CSVEAPTWDDYGYTF. CDR3 coding DNA: TGCAGCGTTGAAGCACCGACGTGGGACGACTATGGCTACACCTTC.

Concerning this clonotype: This sequence may be a read error, since a much larger clone differs from it by one base. The chain couples TRBV4-3 to TRBJ2-5; TRBD2 matches 10 bases. Germline trimming cut 0 bases from V and 11 bases from J; bases unmatched to any gene: 21. There are 19 residues in the CDR3. The germline V gene encodes CDR1 LGHNA and CDR2 YSLEER. The chain's CDR3 is CASSQDRGTSDSVVKGQYF. The CDR3 bases are TGCGCCAGCAGCCAAGATAGGGGGACTAGCGATTCGGTGGTTAAGGGGCAGTACTTC.

CDR3 protein: CASSLLRTGSQRATQETQYF. CDR3 DNA sequence: TGTGCCAGCAGTTTATTACGGACAGGGTCCCAGCGGGCGACCCAAGAGACCCAGTACTTC. The chain is built from TRBV27 and TRBJ2-5; 8 nucleotides agree with TRBD1. Trimming removed 1 base from V and 1 base from J; junction bases left unmatched: 17. This CDR3 region has 20 residues. Germline CDR1 MNHEY, CDR2 SMNVEV (reference sequence).

The chain carries TRBV5-1 and TRBJ2-2; tentative D call: TRBD1 (5 bases). V lost 2 bases to trimming and J lost 0 bases, with 11 bases between them. Germline V gene sequence: CDR1 SGHRS, CDR2 YFSETQ. The CDR3 is 16 amino acids. The CDR3 region is CASSFGQGANTGELFF. Written as DNA, the CDR3 is TGCGCCAGCAGCTTCGGGCAGGGCGCGAACACCGGGGAGCTGTTTTTT.

This clonotype has just a few counts. This chain joins TRBV6-6 and TRBJ2-7, with a possible D match to TRBD1 (5 bases). Trimming pared 10 bases from V and 0 bases from J, leaving 16 bases between. Germline-derived CDR1 and CDR2 are MNHNY and SVGAGI (reference sequence). The CDR3 extends over 14 amino acids. CDR3 protein: CATSGCHYSYEQYF. The CDR3 region has the DNA TGTGCCACGTCAGGGTGCCATTACTCCTACGAGCAGTACTTC.

Note on this clonotype: This could be a read error, since a much larger clone is one nucleotide away. This chain uses TRBV20-1 with TRBJ2-5; perhaps TRBD1 as D (6 bases). Trimming left V 3 bases short and J 11 bases short, with 22 bases between. Germline V CDR1 and CDR2: DFQATT, SNEGSKA (reference sequence). This CDR3 has 14 residues. The CDR3 protein is CSARNRVGDNEQYF. CDR3 coding DNA: TGCAGTGCTAGGAACAGGGTGGGTGACAATGAGCAGTACTTC.

The V and J genes are TRBV12-3 or TRBV12-4 and TRBJ1-1; D may be TRBD1 (6 bases). CDR3 length equals 12 residues. V shed 6 bases and J shed 7 bases, with 12 bases lying between them. CDR3 region: CASRGPDSEAFF. In DNA, the CDR3 is TGTGCCAGCAGGGGACCGGACAGTGAAGCTTTCTTT.

The chain joins TRBV20-1 to TRBJ2-7; D ambiguous. Looked up from germline, CDR1 is DFQATT and CDR2 is SNEGSKA (reference sequence). Trimming took 1 base from V and 0 from J, leaving 7 bases between them. This CDR3 contains 13 residues. The CDR3 region has the DNA TGCAGTGCTAGAGTGGCCAGCTCCTACGAGCAGTACTTC. As protein: CSARVASSYEQYF.

This clonotype was detected a few times. The chain carries TRBV27 and TRBJ1-1; TRBD1 matches at 7 bases. V lost 7 bases, J lost 13 bases, and 15 bases stayed unmatched. This CDR3 comprises 13 residues. Germline values: CDR1 MNHEY, CDR2 SMNVEV (reference sequence). As DNA, the CDR3 is TGTGCCAGCACCGCAGGGGACAGTAGTGATCTTTTCTTT. Amino acids: CASTAGDSSDLFF.

The CDR3 sequence: CASSPASRANEKLFF. Written as DNA, the CDR3 is TGTGCCAGCAGTCCAGCGAGTCGGGCTAATGAAAAACTGTTTTTT. This sequence joins TRBV12-3 or TRBV12-4 and TRBJ1-4; no firm D call. The length of the CDR3 is 15 residues. V was trimmed by 5 bases and J by 3 bases, leaving 13 bases between them.

V and J are TRBV11-2 and TRBJ2-4, with 9 bases identical to TRBD1. J lost 7 bases, V lost 3 bases, and 7 bases had no gene match. The CDR3 is made up of 15 amino acids. Germline CDR1 is SGHAT and CDR2 is FQNNGV. DNA of the CDR3: TGTGCCAGCAGCTTCCCCGACAGGGGGAGGAACATTCAGTACTTC. Protein: CASSFPDRGRNIQYF.

This clonotype was observed a handful of times. This CDR3 is CASSPELYYGYTF. The DNA of the CDR3 is TGTGCCAGCAGCCCGGAACTTTACTATGGCTACACCTTC. This chain joins TRBV7-9 and TRBJ1-2, with D uncertain. Germline V lookup: CDR1 SEHNR, CDR2 FQNEAQ (reference sequence). The CDR3 has 13 amino acids. V was pared by 5 bases and J by 3 bases, with 10 bases between.

The chain couples TRBV12-3 or TRBV12-4 to TRBJ1-4; no reliable D call. There are 15 residues in the CDR3. V was pared by 3 bases and J by 2 bases, with 10 bases between. The CDR3 reads CASSFGLGTNEKLFF. CDR3 DNA: TGTGCCAGCAGTTTTGGGCTAGGTACTAATGAAAAACTGTTTTTT.